Sequencing of this TCR beta chain was carried out in a study of blood T cell repertoires in COVID-19. Study-wide context: Sample material is recorded as cDNA or gDNA derived from T cells, B-cell-depleted T cells, or PBMCs.

This CDR3 spans 17 amino acids. V was clipped by 5 bases and J by 4 bases, with 20 bases between them. Germline CDR1 and CDR2: KGHSH and LQKENI. Authors' methods: Reference gene primer amplification in the assay estimated nucleated cell counts. Profiled with immunoSEQ multiplex PCR; TCRdb holds only in-frame clones, not every one. V, J and clone size were drawn from that table, and D and trimming were deduced from the DNA. The sample includes 14,000 or so clones, about nine tenths of them seen just once. This clonotype originated in a human donor in a cohort sampled during active COVID-19. The sequenced sample consisted of peripheral blood. The V gene is TRBV18, the J gene TRBJ2-2; D is ambiguous. The DNA for the CDR3 is TGTGCCAGCTCATCAACCTCACCGGTGAGCTTCACCGGGGAGCTGTTTTTT. Its protein is CASSSTSPVSFTGELFF.